One sample yielded the 28 T cell receptor beta chains listed below, sequenced in a study of blood T cell repertoires in COVID-19. Using immunoSEQ multiplex PCR, the repertoire was profiled, and TCRdb retains in-frame clones only, with some absent. Among approximately 150,000 clones listed, approximately 90% were seen once. Sequencing input: peripheral blood. The origin of the receptors is a human donor in a cohort sampled during active COVID-19.

The chain employs TRBV5-1 and TRBJ2-4; possibly TRBD1 for D (5 bases). The germline V gene has CDR1 SGHRS and CDR2 YFSETQ. Trimming left V 0 bases short and J 3 bases short, with 13 bases between. This CDR3 has 16 amino acids. CDR3: CASSLEGIRGKNIQYF. CDR3 bases: TGCGCCAGCAGCTTGGAGGGGATCCGTGGCAAAAACATTCAGTACTTC.

This clone was recorded a few times. The rearrangement joins TRBV10-3 to TRBJ1-1; D possibly corresponds to TRBD1 (5 bases). This CDR3 spans 13 amino acids. Looked up from germline, CDR1 is ENHRY and CDR2 is SYGVKD. The ends were cut back, 4 bases at V and 4 bases at J, with 10 bases in the middle. CDR3 loop: CAISGTLATEAFF. Here the CDR3 DNA reads TGTGCCATCAGTGGGACATTGGCCACTGAAGCTTTCTTT.

A single count supports this clone. The chain is built from TRBV18 and TRBJ2-1, with 10 bases matching TRBD2. Trimming removed 5 bases from V and 7 bases from J; junction bases left unmatched: 8. Germline-derived CDR1 and CDR2 are KGHSH and LQKENI. The CDR3 has 15 residues. CDR3 amino acids: CASSSGTSVINEQFF. As DNA, the CDR3 is TGTGCCAGCTCATCCGGGACTAGCGTTATAAATGAGCAGTTCTTC.

This chain joins TRBV5-1 and TRBJ2-5; no firm D call. The CDR3 runs to 14 residues. Germline V gene sequence: CDR1 SGHRS, CDR2 YFSETQ. V was shortened by 0 bases and J by 3 bases, with 9 bases between the two germline ends. The CDR3 DNA follows: TGCGCCAGCAGCTTGGGGCAGGCGAAAGAGACCCAGTACTTC. Translating it yields CASSLGQAKETQYF. Based on the CDR3 plus reference TRBV5-1 and TRBJ2-5, the full variable domain is KAGVTQTPRYLIKTRGQQVTLSCSPISGHRSVSWYQQTPGQGLQFLFEYFSETQRNKGNFPGRFSGRQFSNSRSEMNVSTLELGDSALYLCASSLGQAKETQYFGPGTRLLVL.

This sequence joins TRBV7-2 and TRBJ1-1; 10 positions match TRBD1. Germline-derived CDR1 and CDR2 are SGHTA and FQGNSA. J was trimmed by 3 bases and V by 3 bases; bases with no gene match: 4. This CDR3 contains 15 residues. CDR3 residues: CASSFPGTGDTEAFF. CDR3 in DNA: TGTGCCAGCAGCTTCCCCGGGACAGGGGACACTGAAGCTTTCTTT.

This chain uses TRBV24-1 with TRBJ1-2, with 7 bases fitting TRBD1. The CDR3 runs to 15 residues. CDR1 is KGHDR and CDR2 is SFDVKD in the germline V gene. Trimming at V came to 5 bases and at J to 6 bases, leaving 11 bases not matched to a gene. DNA of the CDR3: TGTGCCACCAGTGGGCCCTCTACAGGGGACCATGGCTACACCTTC. It yields the protein CATSGPSTGDHGYTF.

This chain joins TRBV2 and TRBJ1-2, with D perhaps matching TRBD1 (5 bases). Trimming removed 8 bases from V and 2 bases from J, with 15 bases in between. From germline, CDR1 is SNHLY and CDR2 FYNNEI. The CDR3 is made up of 14 amino acids. The CDR3 protein is CASVTDSSNYGYTF. The CDR3 DNA sequence: TGTGCCAGCGTGACTGACAGTTCCAACTATGGCTACACCTTC.

This chain connects TRBV24-1 to TRBJ2-7; a possible D gene is TRBD1 (5 bases). The CDR3 totals 13 residues. V was pared by 9 bases and J by 2 bases, with 13 bases between. Germline V lookup: CDR1 KGHDR, CDR2 SFDVKD. In nucleotides, the CDR3 is TGTGCCACCGGAACAGGAGCCCCCTACGAGCAGTACTTC. As protein: CATGTGAPYEQYF.

The chain carries TRBV7-9 and TRBJ1-4, with D possibly matching TRBD1 (6 bases). The germline V gene has CDR1 SEHNR and CDR2 FQNEAQ (reference sequence). The CDR3 is 16 residues long. With 4 bases removed from V and 4 bases from J, the gap between germline ends came to 16 bases. CDR3 sequence (DNA): TGTGCCAGCAGCTCGACAGGCAGCGGGGGTAATGAAAAACTGTTTTTT. Encoded protein: CASSSTGSGGNEKLFF.

This clone was seen just once. This chain uses TRBV4-1 with TRBJ1-4; 8 nucleotides align to TRBD1. Germline V gene sequence: CDR1 MGHRA, CDR2 YSYEKL. With V trimmed by 1 base and J by 3 bases, 7 bases remained unmatched. The CDR3 extends over 17 amino acids. The CDR3 DNA reads TGCGCCAGCAGCCAAGTAGGCAGGGGGCCAGCTAATGAAAAACTGTTTTTT. This codes for CASSQVGRGPANEKLFF.

CDR3 sequence (DNA): TGTGCCAGCAGCGTTGGACAGGGGGCGGAGGAGCAGTACTTC. Translating it yields CASSVGQGAEEQYF. The chain recombines TRBV9 with TRBJ2-7; 11 bases agree with TRBD1. The V and J ends lost 2 bases and 7 bases, in that order; junction bases with no gene match: 5. The CDR3 runs 14 residues. Germline CDR1 reads SGDLS; CDR2 reads YYNGEE.

Only a few counts were recorded for this clone. The V and J genes are TRBV30 and TRBJ2-6, with 9 positions matching TRBD2. Per germline, CDR1 GTSNPN and CDR2 SVGIG (reference sequence). The CDR3 runs 17 residues. V was pared by 0 bases and J by 0 bases, with 3 bases of the junction left unmatched. CDR3 in DNA: TGTGCCTGGAGTGTGGCTAGCGGGACCTCTGGGGCCAACGTCCTGACTTTC. Amino acids: CAWSVASGTSGANVLTF.

The genes are TRBV25-1 and TRBJ1-2; D uncertain. Per germline, CDR1 MGHDK and CDR2 SYGVNS. The CDR3 runs to 13 residues. V lost 6 bases, J lost 0 bases, and 8 bases lay in between. CDR3 bases: TGTGCCAGCAGCAAGGAGACTAACTATGGCTACACCTTC. It translates to CASSKETNYGYTF.

The J gene is TRBJ1-4, the V gene TRBV28, with D unresolved. Per germline, CDR1 MDHEN and CDR2 SYDVKM. The CDR3 is 12 residues long. V was shortened by 6 bases and J by 1 base, with 3 bases between the two germline ends. CDR3 coding DNA: TGTGCCAGCAGCCTAACTAATGAAAAACTGTTTTTT. This sequence encodes CASSLTNEKLFF.

This rearrangement joins TRBV2 to TRBJ2-3; 10 bases are shared with TRBD2. CDR1 is SNHLY, CDR2 FYNNEI, per germline. The CDR3 runs to 15 residues. Unmatched junction bases numbered 6, after V lost 7 bases and J lost 2 bases. In DNA, the CDR3 is TGTGCCAGCACTGGACTAGCGGACTACACAGATACGCAGTATTTT. It codes for CASTGLADYTDTQYF.

The chain combines TRBV7-9 with TRBJ2-7; D might be TRBD1 (7 bases). CDR3 length: 15 amino acids. Between the trimmed V and J ends, which lost 4 bases and 4 bases, there was a span of 17 bases. Germline assignment: CDR1 SEHNR and CDR2 FQNEAQ (reference sequence). The CDR3 reads CASSSPSTGRYEQYF. The CDR3 DNA follows: TGTGCCAGCAGCTCCCCCTCGACAGGGAGGTACGAGCAGTACTTC.

This chain connects TRBV7-9 to TRBJ2-7, with TRBD1 matching 8 bases. The J segment lost 1 base and the V segment lost 5 bases, leaving 4 bases of the junction unmatched. The germline V gene has CDR1 SEHNR and CDR2 FQNEAQ (reference sequence). The CDR3 length is 14 residues. CDR3 sequence (DNA): TGTGCCAGCAGCCTTGGGACAGGTTCCTACGAGCAGTACTTC. As protein: CASSLGTGSYEQYF.

The J gene is TRBJ1-1, the V gene TRBV27, with 9 positions matching TRBD1. The CDR3 covers 16 residues. V lost 4 bases, J lost 6 bases, and 12 bases stayed unmatched. Germline CDR1 and CDR2: MNHEY and SMNVEV (reference sequence). The CDR3 loop reads CASSWGQGDLVAEAFF. DNA of the CDR3: TGTGCCAGCAGTTGGGGACAGGGAGATCTGGTGGCTGAAGCTTTCTTT.

V is TRBV11-2 and J is TRBJ1-1, with TRBD1 as a possible D gene (6 bases). Deletions cut 6 bases from V and 0 bases from J, with 17 bases between. The CDR3 totals 16 residues. The germline V gene encodes CDR1 SGHAT and CDR2 FQNNGV. The CDR3 coding sequence is TGTGCCAGCAGGCTGCCTCCGGGACACATGAACACTGAAGCTTTCTTT. Translating gives CASRLPPGHMNTEAFF.

The V call is TRBV30, the J call TRBJ1-5; D gene unclear. The germline V gene encodes CDR1 GTSNPN and CDR2 SVGIG (reference sequence). Trimming pared 0 bases from V and 4 bases from J, leaving 7 bases between. The CDR3 loop spans 13 amino acids. The CDR3 DNA follows: TGTGCCTGGAGTGTAAACCGGAATCAGCCCCAGCATTTT. Translated, it gives CAWSVNRNQPQHF.

The chain has TRBV27 and TRBJ1-5, with 8 bases matching TRBD1. V dropped 4 bases and J dropped 6; count of bases not matched to a gene: 5. CDR1 is MNHEY, CDR2 SMNVEV, per germline (reference sequence). The CDR3 has 14 amino acids. CDR3 sequence (DNA): TGTGCCAGCAGTTGGACAGGGCTGGGTCAGCCCCAGCATTTT. Translating it yields CASSWTGLGQPQHF.

The chain couples TRBV3-1 (or the pseudogene TRBV3-2) to TRBJ1-2, with no clear D. There are 14 residues in the CDR3. CDR1 and CDR2 from the germline V gene are LGHDT and YNNKEL (reference sequence). V lost 0 bases, J lost 5 bases, and 10 bases lay in between. The CDR3 sequence is CASSQDWAPYGYTF. The CDR3 coding sequence is TGTGCCAGCAGCCAAGATTGGGCCCCGTATGGCTACACCTTC.

This clone was found once. The chain recombines TRBV9 with TRBJ1-2, with D hard to call. In germline, CDR1 is SGDLS, CDR2 YYNGEE. The CDR3 has 12 residues. The germline V and J ends were trimmed by 4 bases and 1 base, with 5 bases remaining between them. Here the CDR3 reads CASSRDNYGYTF. The CDR3 nucleotides are TGTGCCAGCAGCCGGGATAACTATGGCTACACCTTC.

The chain recombines TRBV5-4 with TRBJ2-7, with 8 bases matching TRBD2. This CDR3 is 13 amino acids long. CDR1 and CDR2 from the germline V gene are SGHNT and YYREEE (reference sequence). V shed 2 bases, J shed 4 bases, and the junction held 2 bases outside the gene matches. The chain's CDR3 is CASSFLAGYEQYF. Written as DNA, the CDR3 is TGTGCCAGCAGCTTTTTAGCGGGGTACGAGCAGTACTTC.

The chain is built from TRBV29-1 and TRBJ1-2; 7 nucleotides agree with TRBD1. The CDR3 sequence is 17 residues long. Germline V gives CDR1 SQVTM, CDR2 ANQGSEA. Unmatched junction bases numbered 21, after V lost 7 bases and J lost 4 bases. CDR3 region: CSAGPTLGTDRLYGYTF. In DNA, the CDR3 is TGCAGCGCTGGTCCCACTCTTGGGACAGACAGACTCTATGGCTACACCTTC.

This rearrangement joins TRBV7-8 to TRBJ1-4, with a possible D match to TRBD1 (6 bases). V lost 5 bases to trimming and J lost 4 bases, with 20 bases between them. From germline, CDR1 is SGHVS and CDR2 FQNEAQ. The CDR3 is 17 amino acids. CDR3 sequence (DNA): TGTGCCAGCAGCGCAAGGCGAGTCGGGACAATTAATGAAAAACTGTTTTTT. It codes for CASSARRVGTINEKLFF.

This clone has a handful of counts. This chain joins TRBV9 and TRBJ1-2, with 8 bases matching TRBD1. Germline V gene lookup returns CDR1 SGDLS and CDR2 YYNGEE. CDR3 length: 13 amino acids. The V gene end was trimmed by 3 bases and the J gene end by 5 bases; junction bases not matched to a gene: 3. CDR3 in amino acids: CASSDQGAYGYTF. The CDR3 nucleotides read TGTGCCAGCAGCGATCAGGGGGCGTATGGCTACACCTTC.

The chain links TRBV7-6 to TRBJ2-1; TRBD2 is a possible D gene (5 bases). CDR1 SGHVS and CDR2 FNYEAQ come from the germline V gene. The CDR3 totals 16 residues. Trimming removed 1 base from V and 1 base from J, with 11 bases in between. In nucleotides, the CDR3 is TGTGCCAGCAGCTTAGGAGGTCGGGGTTCCTACAATGAGCAGTTCTTC. Translated, it gives CASSLGGRGSYNEQFF.